Listed here are 12 T cell receptor beta chains from one sample, sequenced in a study of blood T cell repertoires in COVID-19. Assay used: immunoSEQ multiplex PCR; TCRdb lists only in-frame clones, some missing. In the table there are 150,000 to 200,000 clones, about 89% of which are singletons. Sequenced: peripheral blood. These receptors originate from a man aged 35-49 years with active or convalescent COVID-19.

The chain carries TRBV7-9 and TRBJ2-2; the D gene is possibly TRBD1 (6 bases). The CDR3 is 19 amino acids. V lost 5 bases to trimming and J lost 6 bases, with 28 bases between them. Germline V gene sequence: CDR1 SEHNR, CDR2 FQNEAQ (reference sequence). CDR3 loop: CASSPRGGIRLDSPGELFF. The DNA for the CDR3 is TGTGCCAGCAGCCCTAGAGGGGGAATCAGGTTAGATTCTCCCGGGGAGCTGTTTTTT.

The chain has TRBV7-9 and TRBJ1-1; possible D gene TRBD1, 5 bases. The germline V and J ends were trimmed by 0 bases and 7 bases, with 9 bases remaining between them. The CDR3 spans 13 residues. Germline CDR1 reads SEHNR; CDR2 reads FQNEAQ (reference sequence). In nucleotides, the CDR3 is TGTGCCAGCAGCTTAGCGGGGGGATATGAAGCTTTCTTT. Protein product: CASSLAGGYEAFF.

The gene calls are TRBV14 and TRBJ1-2; 8 bases are a match to TRBD1. This CDR3 comprises 15 residues. In germline, CDR1 is SGHDN, CDR2 FVKESK. V dropped 5 bases and J dropped 5; count of bases not matched to a gene: 10. CDR3 residues: CASSDGQGWGYGYTF. The CDR3 nucleotides are TGTGCCAGCAGCGACGGACAGGGATGGGGATATGGCTACACCTTC.

V gene TRBV6-1 combines with J gene TRBJ2-7; TRBD2 aligns across 7 bases. After removal of 1 base from V and 5 bases from J, the junction contained 8 bases not matched to a gene. Germline CDR1 and CDR2: MNHNS and SASEGT. This CDR3 contains 15 residues. The CDR3 here is CASSEEPSGPDEQYF. DNA for the CDR3: TGTGCCAGCAGTGAAGAACCTAGCGGCCCCGACGAGCAGTACTTC.

The chain has TRBV20-1 and TRBJ1-2; D gene uncertain. V lost 6 bases, J lost 8 bases, and 13 bases lay in between. The CDR3 has 11 residues. CDR1 and CDR2 from the germline V gene are DFQATT and SNEGSKA (reference sequence). In DNA, the CDR3 is TGCAGTGCCCCCGACCCCGGGGGCTACACCTTC. Residues: CSAPDPGGYTF.

This chain connects TRBV4-2 to TRBJ1-2; TRBD1 matches 8 bases. CDR3 length: 17 amino acids. V dropped 1 base and J dropped 5; count of bases not matched to a gene: 12. CDR1 LGHNA and CDR2 YNFKEQ come from the germline V gene. The chain's CDR3 is CASSQAHPTGASYGYTF. The CDR3 bases are TGTGCCAGCAGCCAAGCGCACCCGACAGGGGCCAGTTATGGCTACACCTTC.

V is TRBV18 and J is TRBJ1-1; 9 positions match TRBD1. The CDR3 has 16 amino acids. V shed 4 bases, J shed 5 bases, and the junction held 11 bases outside the gene matches. The germline V gene has CDR1 KGHSH and CDR2 LQKENI. The CDR3 DNA reads as TGTGCCAGCTCACACGGGACAGGGTCGATGGGTACTGAAGCTTTCTTT. Its protein is CASSHGTGSMGTEAFF.

This chain joins TRBV2 and TRBJ2-1; 11 positions match TRBD2. The CDR3 consists of 17 residues. In germline, CDR1 is SNHLY, CDR2 FYNNEI. The V and J ends lost 5 bases and 7 bases, in that order; junction bases with no gene match: 13. CDR3: CASSSLAGGLGGNEQFF. CDR3 in DNA: TGTGCCAGCAGTAGTCTAGCGGGGGGCCTAGGTGGGAATGAGCAGTTCTTC.

The chain links TRBV18 to TRBJ1-1; D not resolved. This CDR3 is 15 amino acids long. V lost 0 bases and J lost 1, with 9 bases in between. CDR1 is KGHSH and CDR2 is LQKENI in the germline V gene. CDR3 amino acids: CASSPPGLTNTEAFF. DNA of the CDR3: TGTGCCAGCTCACCACCTGGACTTACGAACACTGAAGCTTTCTTT.

This chain links TRBV4-3 with TRBJ1-4; 9 bases agree with TRBD1. Germline V lookup: CDR1 LGHNA, CDR2 YSLEER. Losses at the gene ends were 4 bases for V and 8 bases for J; bases not matched to a gene: 11. CDR3 length equals 16 residues. The CDR3 nucleotides are TGCGCCAGCAGCCGCTACGGGACAGGGAAGGAGGAAAAACTGTTTTTT. Protein product: CASSRYGTGKEEKLFF.

The chain couples TRBV27 to TRBJ1-6; D is undetermined. Germline V gives CDR1 MNHEY, CDR2 SMNVEV (reference sequence). Trimming left V 4 bases short and J 4 bases short, with 2 bases between. The CDR3 contains 12 residues. CDR3 bases: TGTGCCAGCAGTTCTTATAATTCACCCCTCCACTTT. Its translation is CASSSYNSPLHF.

J is TRBJ1-5 and V is TRBV30; D may be TRBD1 (6 bases). This CDR3 contains 13 residues. The germline V gene encodes CDR1 GTSNPN and CDR2 SVGIG (reference sequence). V dropped 5 bases and J dropped 6 bases, with 14 bases sitting between them. CDR3 coding DNA: TGTGCCTGGGAGACAGGAGGAGGTCAGCCCCAGCATTTT. It encodes CAWETGGGQPQHF. The full variable domain, in which reference TRBV30 and TRBJ1-5 provide the parts outside the CDR3, is SQTIHQWPATLVQPVGSPLSLECTVEGTSNPNLYWYRQAAGRGLQLLFYSVGIGQISSEVPQNLSASRPQDRQFILSSKKLLLSDSGFYLCAWETGGGQPQHFGDGTRLSIL.